Listed here is a single T cell receptor beta chain. The antigen is undetermined. This entry belongs to a study of TIL therapy for anti-PD-1-resistant metastatic lung cancer. The overall study: Half of patients were current or former smokers.

Broader study findings: The baseline peripheral repertoire was partially replaced by infused TIL clonotypes that later decayed.

Stated time point: pre-treatment sample, taken before nivolumab and TIL therapy. Sequencing used immunoSEQ v3. Assay: immunoSEQ multiplex PCR; the TCRdb copy retains only in-frame clones and omits some. Among about 52,000 clones, around 80% were seen once, and the ten largest hold 4.5% to 5.5%. The receptor was isolated from a woman aged 30 to 85 with non-small cell lung cancer. Sequenced material: blood, taken at baseline.

Here the CDR3 reads CASSGTRTGTGELFF. The CDR3 region has the DNA TGTGCCAGCAGCGGAACTAGGACGGGAACCGGGGAGCTGTTTTTT. This chain connects TRBV9 to TRBJ2-2; maybe TRBD2 (5 bases). The CDR3 contains 15 residues. V was trimmed by 3 bases and J by 5 bases, leaving 14 bases between them. The germline V gene encodes CDR1 SGDLS and CDR2 YYNGEE.